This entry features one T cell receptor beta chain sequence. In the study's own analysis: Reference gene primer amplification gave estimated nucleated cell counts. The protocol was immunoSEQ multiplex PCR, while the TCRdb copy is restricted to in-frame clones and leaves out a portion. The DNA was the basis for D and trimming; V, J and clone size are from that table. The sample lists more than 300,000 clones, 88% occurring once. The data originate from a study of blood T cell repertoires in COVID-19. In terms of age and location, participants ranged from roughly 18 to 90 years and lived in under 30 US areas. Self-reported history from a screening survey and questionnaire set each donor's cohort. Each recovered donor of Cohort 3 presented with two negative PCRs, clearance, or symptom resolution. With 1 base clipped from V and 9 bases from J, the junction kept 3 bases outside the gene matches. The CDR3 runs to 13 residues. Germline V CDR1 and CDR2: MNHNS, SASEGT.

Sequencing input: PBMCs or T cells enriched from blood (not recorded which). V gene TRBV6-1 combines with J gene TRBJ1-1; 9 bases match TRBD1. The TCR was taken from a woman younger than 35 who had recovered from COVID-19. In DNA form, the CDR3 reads TGTGCCAGCAGTGAAGTGGGACAGGGTAAAGCTTTCTTT. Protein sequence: CASSEVGQGKAFF.